The rows below give T cell receptor beta chains drawn from one sample of a study of blood T cell repertoires in COVID-19. The table came from immunoSEQ multiplex PCR; TCRdb's copy has only in-frame clones and leaves some out. The table has roughly 30,000 clones, about 87% seen once. The specimen was peripheral blood. The receptor source for this set is a man between 65 and 85 years old with acute or convalescent COVID-19. Each CDR3 is given with its conserved first and last residue. A D gene is named only where the DNA matches it firmly. The listing skips clone size in some rows; elsewhere it reads once, few, many or a size class.

clone size	D gene	V gene	J gene	CDR3 protein	CDR3 DNA
-	-	TRBV21-1	TRBJ1-2	CASSKKEEPGTATHFYGYTF	TGTGCCAGCAGCAAAAAGGAGGAACCCGGGACAGCTACACACTTTTATGGCTACACCTTC
-	-	TRBV6-5	TRBJ1-2	CASSTSGGYTF	-
few	TRBD1	TRBV19	TRBJ2-7	CASRDRGLRGEQYF	TGTGCCAGTAGAGACAGGGGGCTACGGGGTGAGCAGTACTTC
-	-	TRBV5-1	TRBJ1-2	CASSTGQKANYGYTF	TGCGCCAGCAGCACCGGACAGAAAGCTAACTATGGCTACACCTTC
-	-	TRBV19	TRBJ1-4	CASSIRFGGTATNEKLFF	TGTGCCAGTAGTATTAGGTTTGGAGGGACTGCAACTAATGAAAAACTGTTTTTT
-	-	TRBV11-1	TRBJ2-1	CASSLGGITYNEQFF	TGTGCCAGCAGCTTGGGCGGGATTACCTACAATGAGCAGTTCTTC
few	-	TRBV28	TRBJ2-5	CASMGGAGVRETQYF	TGTGCCAGCATGGGGGGTGCTGGCGTTCGAGAGACCCAGTACTTC
-	TRBD1	TRBV5-1	TRBJ2-7	CASSWGQTYYEQYF	TGCGCCAGCAGCTGGGGACAGACGTACTACGAGCAGTACTTC
-	-	TRBV10-2	TRBJ1-6	CASSASDTRSSPLHF	TGCGCCAGCAGTGCCTCAGACACGCGATCTTCACCCCTCCACTTT
once	TRBD2	TRBV10-3	TRBJ2-3	CAISVGGRGADTQYF	TGTGCCATCAGTGTTGGAGGGAGGGGAGCAGATACGCAGTATTTT
-	TRBD1	TRBV7-2	TRBJ1-4	CASSLAGRGSEKLFF	TGTGCCAGCAGCTTAGCAGGCAGGGGGAGTGAAAAACTGTTTTTT
-	TRBD2	TRBV7-8	TRBJ2-7	CASSLAREGREQYF	TGTGCCAGCAGCTTAGCGCGGGAGGGACGAGAGCAGTACTTC
-	-	TRBV3-1/TRBV3-2	TRBJ1-6	CASSQGRGNSPLHF	TGTGCCAGCAGCCAAGGCAGGGGCAATTCACCCCTCCACTTT
-	-	TRBV12-5	TRBJ1-1	CASGLSRDTEAFF	TGTGCTAGTGGTTTGAGCCGGGACACTGAAGCTTTCTTT